The source of this T cell receptor beta chain is a study of blood T cell repertoires in COVID-19. Study information: The cDNA or gDNA used as material had been derived from T cells, B-cell-depleted T cells, or PBMCs.

In the original processing: Using reference gene primer amplification, nucleated cell counts were estimated. Generated by immunoSEQ multiplex PCR, the TCRdb table keeps only in-frame clones and is missing some. Clonal size and the V and J genes are those of that table, whereas D and trimming came from the DNA. The sample yields 350,000 to 450,000 clones, about 87% seen once. Germline loops: CDR1 MGHRA, CDR2 YSYEKL. The CDR3 sequence is 17 residues long. V was pared by 1 base and J by 2 bases, with 15 bases between. The chain couples TRBV4-1 to TRBJ2-1, with D unresolved. Material for sequencing was peripheral blood. The sequence came from a human donor in a cohort sampled during active COVID-19. The CDR3: CASSQVYVVDPYNEQFF. The CDR3 DNA reads TGCGCCAGCAGCCAAGTTTATGTGGTAGATCCCTACAATGAGCAGTTCTTC.